This TCR beta chain stems from a study of CD8+CD57+ T cells in acquired aplastic anemia. Before being chosen for sequencing, patients had shown CD8+CD57+ cell expansion by flow cytometry. Therapy had not been given to patients before blood sampling. This clonotype was counted once. Trimming took 10 bases from V and 8 from J; bases not matched to a gene: 10. The CDR3 sequence is 14 residues long. Germline-derived CDR1 and CDR2 are SNHLY and FYNNEI. The study profiled TCR beta VDJ and CDR3 using genomic DNA as template. TCRdb independently ran MiXCR on the reads; one entry per CDR3 protein. The sample carries 150,000 or so distinct CDR3 sequences, approximately 52% recorded once.

V usage is TRBV2 and J usage is TRBJ1-6; 8 nucleotides line up with TRBD1. The sample consisted of sorted CD4+, CD8+, or CD8+CD57+ T cells (not recorded which) from PBMCs. The sequence derives from a human donor with aplastic anemia. CDR3 coding DNA: TGTGCCACCCCCCGGGGGACAGGAGATTCACCCCTCCACTTT. This codes for CATPRGTGDSPLHF.